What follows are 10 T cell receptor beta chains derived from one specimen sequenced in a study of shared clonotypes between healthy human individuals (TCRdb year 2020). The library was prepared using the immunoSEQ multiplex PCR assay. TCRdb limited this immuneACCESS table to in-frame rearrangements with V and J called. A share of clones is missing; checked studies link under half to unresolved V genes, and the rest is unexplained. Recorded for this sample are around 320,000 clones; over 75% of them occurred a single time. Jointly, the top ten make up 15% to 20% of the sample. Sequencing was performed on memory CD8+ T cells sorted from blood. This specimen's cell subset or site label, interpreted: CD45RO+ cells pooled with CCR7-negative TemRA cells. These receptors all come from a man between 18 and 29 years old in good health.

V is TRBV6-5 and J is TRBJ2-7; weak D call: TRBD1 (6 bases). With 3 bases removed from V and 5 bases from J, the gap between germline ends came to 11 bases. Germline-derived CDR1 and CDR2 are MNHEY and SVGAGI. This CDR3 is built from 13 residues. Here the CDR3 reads CASSYDRFNEQYF. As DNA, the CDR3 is TGTGCCAGCAGTTATGACAGGTTTAACGAGCAGTACTTC.

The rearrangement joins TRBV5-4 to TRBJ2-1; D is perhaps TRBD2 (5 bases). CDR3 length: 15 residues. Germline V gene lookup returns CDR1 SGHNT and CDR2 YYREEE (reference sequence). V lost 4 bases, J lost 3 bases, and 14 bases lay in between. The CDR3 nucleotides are TGTGCCAGCAGCGCGGGCCCCGATAGCTACAATGAGCAGTTCTTC. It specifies CASSAGPDSYNEQFF. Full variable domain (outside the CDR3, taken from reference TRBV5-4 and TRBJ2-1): ETGVTQSPTHLIKTRGQQVTLRCSSQSGHNTVSWYQQALGQGPQFIFQYYREEENGRGNFPPRFSGLQFPNYSSELNVNALELDDSALYLCASSAGPDSYNEQFFGPGTRLTVL.

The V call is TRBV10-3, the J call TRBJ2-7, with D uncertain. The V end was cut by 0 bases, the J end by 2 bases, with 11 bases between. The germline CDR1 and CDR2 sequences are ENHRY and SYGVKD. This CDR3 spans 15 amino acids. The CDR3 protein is CAISESRQLAYEQYF. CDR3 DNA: TGTGCCATCAGTGAGTCGCGGCAGTTAGCCTACGAGCAGTACTTC.

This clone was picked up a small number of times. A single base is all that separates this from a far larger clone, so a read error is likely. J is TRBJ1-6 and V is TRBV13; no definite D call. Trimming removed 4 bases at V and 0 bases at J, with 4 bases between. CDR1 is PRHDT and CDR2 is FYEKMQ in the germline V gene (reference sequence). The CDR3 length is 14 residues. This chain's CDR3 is CASSSSSYNSPLHF. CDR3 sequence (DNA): TGTGCCAGCAGCTCTAGCTCCTATAATTCACCCCTCCACTTT.

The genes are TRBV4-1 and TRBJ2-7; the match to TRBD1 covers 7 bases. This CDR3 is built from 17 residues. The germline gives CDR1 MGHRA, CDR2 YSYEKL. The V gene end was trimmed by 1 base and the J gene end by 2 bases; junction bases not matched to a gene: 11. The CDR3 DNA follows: TGCGCCAGCAGCCAAGGACCCACAGGGGATTTAACCTACGAGCAGTACTTC. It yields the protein CASSQGPTGDLTYEQYF.

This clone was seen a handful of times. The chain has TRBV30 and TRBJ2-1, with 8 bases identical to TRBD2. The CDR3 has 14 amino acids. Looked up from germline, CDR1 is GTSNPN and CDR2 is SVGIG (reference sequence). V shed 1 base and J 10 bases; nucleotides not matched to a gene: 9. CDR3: CAWSAPGLEPEQFF. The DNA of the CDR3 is TGTGCCTGGAGTGCTCCGGGACTAGAGCCCGAGCAGTTCTTC.

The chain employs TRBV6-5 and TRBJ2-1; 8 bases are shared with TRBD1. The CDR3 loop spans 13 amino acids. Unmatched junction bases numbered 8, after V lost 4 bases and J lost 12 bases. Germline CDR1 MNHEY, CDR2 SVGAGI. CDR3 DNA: TGTGCCAGCAGTTCCGCGCCGGGACAGGCGCAGTTCTTC. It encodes CASSSAPGQAQFF.

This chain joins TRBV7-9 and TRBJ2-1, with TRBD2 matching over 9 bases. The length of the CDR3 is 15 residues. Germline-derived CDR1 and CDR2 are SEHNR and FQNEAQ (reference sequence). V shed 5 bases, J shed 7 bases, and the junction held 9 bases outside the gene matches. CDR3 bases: TGTGCCAGCAGCCCCCCTGCGGGAGGGCCAAATGAGCAGTTCTTC. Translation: CASSPPAGGPNEQFF.

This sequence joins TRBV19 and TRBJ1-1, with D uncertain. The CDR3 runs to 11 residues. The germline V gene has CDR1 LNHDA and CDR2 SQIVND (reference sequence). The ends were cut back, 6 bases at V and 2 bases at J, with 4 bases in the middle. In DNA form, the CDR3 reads TGTGCCAGTAGCCTCAACACTGAAGCTTTCTTT. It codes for CASSLNTEAFF. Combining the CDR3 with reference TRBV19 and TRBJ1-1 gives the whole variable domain DGGITQSPKYLFRKEGQNVTLSCEQNLNHDAMYWYRQDPGQGLRLIYYSQIVNDFQKGDIAEGYSVSREKKESFPLTVTSAQKNPTAFYLCASSLNTEAFFGQGTRLTVV.

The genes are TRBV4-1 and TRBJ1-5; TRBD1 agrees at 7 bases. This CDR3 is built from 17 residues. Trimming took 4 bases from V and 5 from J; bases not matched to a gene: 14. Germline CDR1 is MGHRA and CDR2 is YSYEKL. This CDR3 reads CASSPTGVVIVDQPQHF. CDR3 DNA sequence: TGCGCCAGCAGCCCCACAGGGGTTGTGATTGTTGATCAGCCCCAGCATTTT.